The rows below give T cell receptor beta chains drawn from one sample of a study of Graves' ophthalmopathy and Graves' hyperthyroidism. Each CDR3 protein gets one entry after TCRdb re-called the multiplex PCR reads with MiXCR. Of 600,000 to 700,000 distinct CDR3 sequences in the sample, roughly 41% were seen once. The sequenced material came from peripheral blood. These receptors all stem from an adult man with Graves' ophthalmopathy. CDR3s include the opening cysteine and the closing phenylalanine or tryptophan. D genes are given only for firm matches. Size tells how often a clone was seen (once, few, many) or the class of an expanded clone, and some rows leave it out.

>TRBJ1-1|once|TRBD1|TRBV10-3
CAIRGTGDTEAFF
TGTGCCATCAGGGGGACAGGGGACACTGAAGCTTTCTTT
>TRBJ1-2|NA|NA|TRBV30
CAWNGDYGYTF
TGTGCCTGGAACGGGGACTATGGCTACACCTTC
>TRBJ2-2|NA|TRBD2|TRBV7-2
CASSLRSGGGIGELFF
TGTGCCAGCAGCCTGAGGTCCGGGGGAGGGATCGGGGAGCTGTTTTTT
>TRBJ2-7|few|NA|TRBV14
CASSPRTLSLYHEQYF
TGTGCCAGCAGCCCTAGGACACTCTCACTCTACCACGAGCAGTACTTC
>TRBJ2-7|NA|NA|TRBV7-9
CASSLDGDTLYEQYF
TGTGCCAGCAGCTTAGATGGGGACACGCTCTACGAGCAGTACTTC
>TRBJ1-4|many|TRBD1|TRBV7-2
CASSLDRVTNEKLFF
TGTGCCAGCAGCTTGGACAGGGTAACTAATGAAAAACTGTTTTTT
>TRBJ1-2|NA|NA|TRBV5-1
CASSRYGVGGLNYGYTF
TGCGCCAGCAGCCGATATGGGGTCGGAGGGCTGAACTATGGCTACACCTTC
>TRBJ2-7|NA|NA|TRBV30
CAWTQDRPYEQYF
TGTGCCTGGACCCAGGACAGACCCTACGAGCAGTACTTC
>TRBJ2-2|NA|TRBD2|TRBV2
CASRRTSGGASTGELFF
TGTGCCAGCAGGCGGACTAGCGGGGGGGCCAGCACCGGGGAGCTGTTTTTT
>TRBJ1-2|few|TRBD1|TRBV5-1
CASSYLSGTGGGYTF
TGCGCCAGCAGCTATCTATCCGGGACAGGGGGTGGCTACACCTTC
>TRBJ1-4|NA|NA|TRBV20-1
CSAPPRGWGGEKLFF
TGCAGTGCACCTCCAAGGGGGTGGGGAGGCGAAAAACTGTTTTTT
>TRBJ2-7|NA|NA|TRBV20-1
CSARSGDHYEQYF
TGCAGTGCTAGATCGGGGGACCACTACGAGCAGTACTTC
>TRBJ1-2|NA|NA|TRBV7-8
CASSLGPVLAF
TGTGCCAGCAGCTTAGGACCGGTTTTGGCGTTC
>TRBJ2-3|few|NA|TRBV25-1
CASRVELWDTQYF
TGTGCCAGCAGGGTGGAGCTCTGGGATACGCAGTATTTT
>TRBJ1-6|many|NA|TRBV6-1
CASSEIGGNNSPLHF
TGTGCCAGCAGTGAAATCGGGGGGAATAATTCACCCCTCCACTTT
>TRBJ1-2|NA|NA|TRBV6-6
CASSLGNSGNTF
TGTGCCAGCAGTTTGGGCAACTCTGGAAACACCTTC
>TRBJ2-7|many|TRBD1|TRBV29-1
CSAQGQGAYEQYF
TGCAGCGCCCAGGGACAGGGGGCCTACGAGCAGTACTTC
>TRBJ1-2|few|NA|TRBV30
CAWSEQSHYGYTF
TGTGCCTGGAGTGAGCAGTCGCACTATGGCTACACCTTC
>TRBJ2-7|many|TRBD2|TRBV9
CASSDGLAGGPEQYF
TGTGCCAGCAGCGACGGACTAGCGGGGGGTCCCGAGCAGTACTTC
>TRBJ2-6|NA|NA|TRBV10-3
CAIRPRSGANVLTF
TGTGCCATCCGGCCGCGCTCTGGGGCCAACGTCCTGACTTTC
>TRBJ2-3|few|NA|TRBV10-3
CAINQTPTDTQYF
TGTGCCATCAACCAGACCCCCACAGATACGCAGTATTTT
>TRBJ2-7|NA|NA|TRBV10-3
CAISEPSVGQYF
TGTGCCATCAGTGAGCCCTCAGTGGGGCAGTACTTC
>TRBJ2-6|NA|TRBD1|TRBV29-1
CSARTGPNTEAF
TGCAGCGCTAGGACAGGGCCGAACACTGAAGCTTTC
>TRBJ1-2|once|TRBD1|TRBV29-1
CSVDLGVGTGGYGYTF
TGCAGCGTTGATTTGGGTGTTGGGACAGGGGGCTATGGCTACACCTTC
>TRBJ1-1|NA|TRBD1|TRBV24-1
CATSDPTGKWAFF
TGTGCCACCAGTGACCCGACAGGGAAGTGGGCTTTCTTT
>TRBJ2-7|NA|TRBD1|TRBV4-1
CASSPGQGGAEQYF
TGTGCCAGCAGCCCCGGACAGGGGGGCGCGGAGCAGTACTTC
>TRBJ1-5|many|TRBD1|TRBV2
CASSPMGQGSNQPQHF
TGTGCCAGCAGCCCGATGGGACAGGGAAGCAATCAGCCCCAGCATTTT